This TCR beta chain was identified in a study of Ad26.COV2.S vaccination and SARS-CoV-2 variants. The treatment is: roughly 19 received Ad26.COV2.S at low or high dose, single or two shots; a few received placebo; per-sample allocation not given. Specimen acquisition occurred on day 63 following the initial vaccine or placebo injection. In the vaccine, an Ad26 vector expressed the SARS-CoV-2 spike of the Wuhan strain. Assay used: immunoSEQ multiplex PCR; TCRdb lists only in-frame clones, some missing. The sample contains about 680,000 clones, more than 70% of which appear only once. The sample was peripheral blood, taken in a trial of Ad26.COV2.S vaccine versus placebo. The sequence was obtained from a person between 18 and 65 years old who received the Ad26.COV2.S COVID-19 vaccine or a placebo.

For the CDR3, the DNA is TGTGCCAGCAGCCCACGAGCGGGGGGGTCGGGTGAGCAGTTCTTC. It encodes CASSPRAGGSGEQFF. V is TRBV7-2 and J is TRBJ2-1, with 10 bases that match TRBD2. The germline V gene encodes CDR1 SGHTA and CDR2 FQGNSA. The junction had 10 bases not matched to a gene; V was cut back by 5 bases and J by 9 bases. This CDR3 is built from 15 residues. Drawing the rest from reference TRBV7-2 and TRBJ2-1, the complete variable domain is GAGVSQSPSNKVTEKGKDVELRCDPISGHTALYWYRQSLGQGLEFLIYFQGNSAPDKSGLPSDRFSAERTGGSVSTLTIQRTQQEDSAVYLCASSPRAGGSGEQFFGPGTRLTVL.